Below, 29 T cell receptor beta chains from the same sample are listed, as sequenced in a study of cytomegalovirus exposure and HLA in healthy donors. The PCR ran on 60 Vbeta and 13 Jbeta primers. Some clones are missing from TCRdb's copy, which holds only in-frame ones; the method was immunoSEQ multiplex PCR. The sample gives tens of thousands of clones, around 74% of which show up once; 9.5% to 13% is in the top ten. The sequenced material came from PBMCs. The receptors originated from a young man in good health and CMV-seropositive.

This clone was seen once. CDR3 in amino acids: CASSGPTSNYGYTF. The CDR3 coding sequence is TGTGCCAGCAGCGGTCCTACCTCTAACTATGGCTACACCTTC. The V and J genes are TRBV9 and TRBJ1-2; no clear D. Germline CDR1 SGDLS, CDR2 YYNGEE. Trimming removed 3 bases at V and 0 bases at J, with 9 bases between. This CDR3 has 14 residues.

This clone has just a few counts. The J gene is TRBJ2-1, the V gene TRBV5-1; 8 nucleotides agree with TRBD2. V shed 3 bases and J 2 bases; nucleotides not matched to a gene: 4. In germline, CDR1 is SGHRS, CDR2 YFSETQ. CDR3 length: 15 amino acids. The DNA of the CDR3 is TGCGCCAGCAGCTCTGAAGCGGGGGCCTACAATGAGCAGTTCTTC. It encodes CASSSEAGAYNEQFF. Together with reference TRBV5-1 and TRBJ2-1, the CDR3 gives the full variable domain: KAGVTQTPRYLIKTRGQQVTLSCSPISGHRSVSWYQQTPGQGLQFLFEYFSETQRNKGNFPGRFSGRQFSNSRSEMNVSTLELGDSALYLCASSSEAGAYNEQFFGPGTRLTVL.

The chain has TRBV11-2 and TRBJ2-2, with TRBD1 identical over 7 bases. Germline V CDR1 and CDR2: SGHAT, FQNNGV. The CDR3 consists of 14 residues. V trimming: 5 bases; J trimming: 9 bases; junction bases outside the gene matches: 9. The CDR3 region has the DNA TGTGCCAGCAGCCAAAGGACAGGTCTGAGGGAGCTGTTTTTT. It is translated as CASSQRTGLRELFF. Filled out from reference TRBV11-2 and TRBJ2-2, the complete variable domain reads EAGVAQSPRYKIIEKRQSVAFWCNPISGHATLYWYQQILGQGPKLLIQFQNNGVVDDSQLPKDRFSAERLKGVDSTLKIQPAKLEDSAVYLCASSQRTGLRELFFGEGSRLTVL.

J is TRBJ2-1 and V is TRBV19; 14 bases align to TRBD2. The CDR3 has 16 residues. Germline CDR1 reads LNHDA; CDR2 reads SQIVND (reference sequence). Trimming took 7 bases from V and 0 from J; bases not matched to a gene: 2. The CDR3, as DNA: TGTGCCAGTAAGACTAGCGGGGGGGGCTCCTACAATGAGCAGTTCTTC. Amino acids: CASKTSGGGSYNEQFF. Looking up the rest from reference TRBV19 and TRBJ2-1 gives the full variable domain: DGGITQSPKYLFRKEGQNVTLSCEQNLNHDAMYWYRQDPGQGLRLIYYSQIVNDFQKGDIAEGYSVSREKKESFPLTVTSAQKNPTAFYLCASKTSGGGSYNEQFFGPGTRLTVL.

The chain recombines TRBV11-2 with TRBJ1-6; TRBD1 matches at 9 bases. The germline V gene has CDR1 SGHAT and CDR2 FQNNGV. This CDR3 comprises 17 residues. The junction had 16 bases not matched to a gene; V was cut back by 6 bases and J by 10 bases. CDR3 sequence: CASSQSPISGTGSPLHF. The DNA of the CDR3 is TGTGCCAGCAGTCAATCACCTATCTCCGGGACAGGGTCACCCCTCCACTTT.

This chain joins TRBV7-9 and TRBJ2-1; a possible D gene is TRBD2 (5 bases). This CDR3 is 14 amino acids long. The germline V gene has CDR1 SEHNR and CDR2 FQNEAQ (reference sequence). Trimming took off 5 bases at V and 5 bases at J, with 13 bases between the two ends. The CDR3 DNA follows: TGTGCCAGCAGCCCCAGCGGTACCCACAATGAGCAGTTCTTC. Its protein product is CASSPSGTHNEQFF.

The chain combines TRBV5-4 with TRBJ2-5; TRBD1 matches 8 bases. J gave up 11 bases and V 4 bases, and 13 bases lay outside the gene matches. Germline CDR1 reads SGHNT; CDR2 reads YYREEE (reference sequence). The CDR3 is 14 residues long. This chain's CDR3 is CASSPQGQEKGQYF. The CDR3 DNA reads TGTGCCAGCAGCCCCCAGGGACAGGAGAAGGGGCAGTACTTC.

CDR3: CASSRPWGGTYEQYF. The DNA of the CDR3 is TGTGCCAGCAGCCGCCCCTGGGGCGGGACCTACGAGCAGTACTTC. The V call is TRBV14, the J call TRBJ2-7, with D possibly matching TRBD2 (6 bases). This CDR3 is 15 amino acids long. Germline CDR1 is SGHDN and CDR2 is FVKESK. V was pared by 4 bases and J by 2 bases, with 15 bases between. Full variable domain (rest looked up from reference TRBV14 and TRBJ2-7): EAGVTQFPSHSVIEKGQTVTLRCDPISGHDNLYWYRRVMGKEIKFLLHFVKESKQDESGMPNNRFLAERTGGTYSTLKVQPAELEDSGVYFCASSRPWGGTYEQYFGPGTRLTVT.

The chain uses TRBV4-3 and TRBJ2-1, with 8 nucleotides matching TRBD2. Germline assignment: CDR1 LGHNA and CDR2 YSLEER. This CDR3 comprises 15 residues. V lost 4 bases to trimming and J lost 3 bases; unmatched junction nucleotides: 5. This CDR3 is CASSPSGGRYNEQFF. The DNA for the CDR3 is TGCGCCAGCAGCCCGAGCGGGGGTCGCTACAATGAGCAGTTCTTC.

The chain employs TRBV29-1 and TRBJ2-3; 10 bases fit TRBD2. Germline loops: CDR1 SQVTM, CDR2 ANQGSEA. This CDR3 contains 14 residues. Trimming at V came to 7 bases and at J to 1 base, leaving 5 bases not matched to a gene. In nucleotides, the CDR3 is TGCAGCGCAATAGCGGGGGGTGGCACAGATACGCAGTATTTT. It specifies CSAIAGGGTDTQYF.

This rearrangement joins TRBV28 to TRBJ1-4, with D perhaps TRBD1 (6 bases). Germline CDR1 reads MDHEN; CDR2 reads SYDVKM. There are 14 residues in the CDR3. The ends were cut back, 2 bases at V and 7 bases at J, with 11 bases in the middle. The CDR3 sequence is CASSLRGGGEKLFF. CDR3 nucleotide sequence: TGTGCCAGCAGTTTAAGGGGGGGCGGTGAAAAACTGTTTTTT.

The J gene is TRBJ1-4, the V gene TRBV5-5; D gene uncertain. CDR3 length: 16 residues. Per the germline V gene, CDR1 is SGHKS and CDR2 is YYEKEE (reference sequence). Trimming removed 1 base at V and 0 bases at J, with 10 bases between. CDR3 region: CASSLSFQATNEKLFF. CDR3 bases: TGTGCCAGCAGCTTGTCTTTTCAGGCAACTAATGAAAAACTGTTTTTT. The variable domain in full, with the rest retrieved from reference TRBV5-5 and TRBJ1-4, is DAGVTQSPTHLIKTRGQQVTLRCSPISGHKSVSWYQQVLGQGPQFIFQYYEKEERGRGNFPDRFSARQFPNYSSELNVNALLLGDSALYLCASSLSFQATNEKLFFGSGTQLSVL.

This rearrangement joins TRBV7-7 to TRBJ2-3, with 9 bases lining up with TRBD2. Germline V gene lookup returns CDR1 SSHAT and CDR2 FNYEAQ (reference sequence). V was pared by 8 bases and J by 5 bases, with 14 bases of the junction left unmatched. The CDR3 is 16 residues long. Written as DNA, the CDR3 is TGTGCCAGCGGGTTCAAAGCGGGGGGTGTTTTAGATACGCAGTATTTT. Its translation: CASGFKAGGVLDTQYF.

J is TRBJ2-1 and V is TRBV6-6, with TRBD2 matching over 10 bases. Germline V lookup: CDR1 MNHNY, CDR2 SVGAGI (reference sequence). This CDR3 comprises 16 residues. J lost 7 bases, V lost 6 bases, and 12 bases had no gene match. The CDR3 protein is CASRRTVAGGRNEQFF. In DNA form, the CDR3 reads TGTGCCAGCAGGCGGACCGTAGCGGGGGGTAGGAATGAGCAGTTCTTC.

The chain carries TRBV18 and TRBJ2-3; D is uncertain. CDR1 and CDR2 (germline): KGHSH, LQKENI. Trimming pared 2 bases from V and 4 bases from J, leaving 22 bases between. This CDR3 spans 18 amino acids. The CDR3 DNA sequence: TGTGCCAGCTCACCAATTTTAGGCTCGCGGTCACTCCCAGATACGCAGTATTTT. This encodes CASSPILGSRSLPDTQYF.

This rearrangement joins TRBV11-2 to TRBJ1-5, with D uncertain. The germline V gene has CDR1 SGHAT and CDR2 FQNNGV. Between the trimmed V and J ends, which lost 0 bases and 3 bases, there was a span of 9 bases. The CDR3 is 15 residues long. CDR3 in amino acids: CASSLDSGDNQPQHF. In nucleotides, the CDR3 is TGTGCCAGCAGCTTAGACAGCGGCGACAATCAGCCCCAGCATTTT.

J is TRBJ2-7 and V is TRBV7-9, with D possibly matching TRBD2 (5 bases). The CDR3 consists of 13 residues. Trimming took 0 bases from V and 7 from J, leaving 10 bases between them. The germline V gene encodes CDR1 SEHNR and CDR2 FQNEAQ (reference sequence). CDR3 amino acids: CASSLAEVSEQYF. The CDR3, as DNA: TGTGCCAGCAGCTTAGCGGAGGTTAGTGAGCAGTACTTC.

The CDR3 nucleotides are TGCGCCAGCAGAAACGCGTACGAGCAGTACTTC. Its protein product is CASRNAYEQYF. The chain recombines TRBV4-1 with TRBJ2-7, with D hard to call. Germline CDR1 is MGHRA and CDR2 is YSYEKL. Trimming left V 6 bases short and J 4 bases short, with 7 bases between. The CDR3 has 11 residues.

V usage is TRBV5-5 and J usage is TRBJ1-4; tentative D call: TRBD1 (5 bases). The length of the CDR3 is 15 residues. V was clipped by 0 bases and J by 7 bases, with 13 bases between them. Germline CDR1 and CDR2: SGHKS and YYEKEE (reference sequence). Here the CDR3 reads CASSLGGSTGEKLFF. The CDR3 nucleotides read TGTGCCAGCAGCTTGGGGGGCAGTACCGGTGAAAAACTGTTTTTT.

This chain connects TRBV18 to TRBJ2-7; 12 bases align to TRBD2. Trimming took 3 bases from V and 7 from J; bases not matched to a gene: 7. This CDR3 comprises 15 residues. The germline gives CDR1 KGHSH, CDR2 LQKENI. The CDR3 nucleotides read TGTGCCAGCTCACCGGCTAGCGGGGGGGCTGGTGAGCAGTACTTC. Translating gives CASSPASGGAGEQYF. The full variable domain, in which reference TRBV18 and TRBJ2-7 provide the parts outside the CDR3, is NAGVMQNPRHLVRRRGQEARLRCSPMKGHSHVYWYRQLPEEGLKFMVYLQKENIIDESGMPKERFSAEFPKEGPSILRIQQVVRGDSAAYFCASSPASGGAGEQYFGPGTRLTVT.

This clone has only one observation. The rearrangement joins TRBV30 to TRBJ1-3; no reliable D call. Looked up from germline, CDR1 is GTSNPN and CDR2 is SVGIG (reference sequence). This CDR3 contains 13 residues. The ends were cut back, 2 bases at V and 4 bases at J, with 9 bases in the middle. CDR3 region: CAWSTQEGNTIYF. CDR3 DNA: TGTGCCTGGAGTACCCAGGAAGGAAACACCATATATTTT.

This clone was detected once. The chain couples TRBV30 to TRBJ2-7, with TRBD2 matching 9 bases. This CDR3 region has 15 residues. Trimming at V came to 2 bases and at J to 4 bases, leaving 9 bases not matched to a gene. CDR1 GTSNPN and CDR2 SVGIG come from the germline V gene (reference sequence). The CDR3 bases are TGTGCCTGGAGTCGTAGGGGACTAGCCCAATACGAGCAGTACTTC. As protein: CAWSRRGLAQYEQYF.

This chain joins TRBV4-3 and TRBJ1-1, with D perhaps matching TRBD1 (5 bases). Germline V gene lookup returns CDR1 LGHNA and CDR2 YSLEER. The V gene lost 3 bases and the J gene lost 7 bases, with 18 bases spanning the gap. The CDR3 sequence is 15 residues long. The CDR3 here is CASSQSGFRPREAFF. As DNA, the CDR3 is TGCGCCAGCAGCCAGTCAGGGTTCCGCCCACGTGAAGCTTTCTTT.

This rearrangement joins TRBV4-1 to TRBJ2-7; 7 nucleotides agree with TRBD1. J gave up 4 bases and V 1 base, and 13 bases lay outside the gene matches. Germline assignment: CDR1 MGHRA and CDR2 YSYEKL. This CDR3 spans 17 amino acids. CDR3 residues: CASSQGGPADRTYEQYF. In nucleotides, the CDR3 is TGCGCCAGCAGCCAAGGGGGGCCGGCGGACAGGACTTACGAGCAGTACTTC.

The chain joins TRBV27 to TRBJ2-7; D might be TRBD1 (6 bases). The CDR3 is 13 amino acids. The V gene lost 9 bases and the J gene lost 1 base, with 13 bases spanning the gap. From germline, CDR1 is MNHEY and CDR2 SMNVEV (reference sequence). The CDR3 here is CARRGTSSYEQYF. For the CDR3, the DNA is TGTGCCAGGAGAGGGACATCGTCCTACGAGCAGTACTTC.

This rearrangement joins TRBV2 to TRBJ1-1; D unresolved. The CDR3 length is 12 residues. CDR1 SNHLY and CDR2 FYNNEI come from the germline V gene. Trimming removed 3 bases at V and 4 bases at J, with 6 bases between. In nucleotides, the CDR3 is TGTGCCAGCAGTGAGGTCGGCACTGAAGCTTTCTTT. Translated, it gives CASSEVGTEAFF. The full variable domain, in which reference TRBV2 and TRBJ1-1 provide the parts outside the CDR3, is EPEVTQTPSHQVTQMGQEVILRCVPISNHLYFYWYRQILGQKVEFLVSFYNNEISEKSEIFDDQFSVERPDGSNFTLKIRSTKLEDSAMYFCASSEVGTEAFFGQGTRLTVV.

This clone showed up just once. The V call is TRBV29-1, the J call TRBJ2-1, with TRBD2 as a possible D gene (6 bases). The CDR3 length is 15 residues. Trimming cost V 0 bases and J 10 bases, with 19 bases left between them. The germline gives CDR1 SQVTM, CDR2 ANQGSEA. The CDR3 nucleotides read TGCAGCGTTGAAGATCTGGACTACCCAAACAGGGAGCAGTTCTTC. It is translated as CSVEDLDYPNREQFF.

CDR3 nucleotides: TGTGCCAGCAGCCCCTGGCCAGAGGTCTATGGCTACACCTTC. Translation: CASSPWPEVYGYTF. This chain joins TRBV6-5 and TRBJ1-2; no reliable D call. The CDR3 is 14 residues long. V was clipped by 6 bases and J by 4 bases, with 15 bases between them. Looked up from germline, CDR1 is MNHEY and CDR2 is SVGAGI.

The genes are TRBV4-3 and TRBJ2-5; TRBD2 might be the D (7 bases). The DNA end is more similar to TRBJ2-7, so the J call may be wrong. Germline V gene data show CDR1 as LGHNA and CDR2 as YSLEER. The CDR3 runs 14 residues. DNA for the CDR3: TGCGCCAGCAGCCAAGCGGGGGGCAACTACGAGCAGTACTTC. Translating it yields CASSQAGGNYEQYF.